This is a list of T cell receptor beta chains from one sample in a study of shared clonotypes between healthy human individuals. TCRdb keeps only in-frame clones here, not all; method: immunoSEQ multiplex PCR. The sample shows about 1.5 million clones, about 98% of them seen only once. The sequencing input was naive CD4+ T cells sorted from blood. The source of these receptors is a man in his thirties or forties in good health. Both conserved end residues are part of each CDR3. The order of the fields is V gene, J gene, CDR3 protein.

TRBV5-1	TRBJ2-1	CASSFTGGSYNEQFF
TRBV9	TRBJ2-7	CASSIGQGGSSYEQYF
TRBV30	TRBJ1-3	CACRTDTGNTIYF
TRBV29-1	TRBJ2-4	CSVKLAKNIQYF
TRBV27	TRBJ1-2	CASTRHSPF
TRBV15	TRBJ2-1	CATSRPGGRSSEQFF
TRBV18	TRBJ2-1	CASSPTVRDLNEQFF
TRBV9	TRBJ2-5	CASSVRAGGSRNF
TRBV5-1	TRBJ2-3	CASGPQGNADTQYF
TRBV28	TRBJ1-1	CASSLRQGWTEAFF
TRBV7-9	TRBJ2-3	CASSFWELTDTQYF
TRBV19	TRBJ2-7	CASSISPSATYEQYF
TRBV2	TRBJ2-1	CASSPRDREQFF
TRBV29-1	TRBJ2-3	CSVESGRGFTDTQYF
TRBV7-8	TRBJ2-7	CASSPQRRGPGEQYF
TRBV25-1	TRBJ2-7	CASSDDRYEQYF
TRBV7-6	TRBJ1-1	CASSLGGVLNTEAFF
TRBV19	TRBJ1-1	CASSITGTYTEAFF
TRBV6-5	TRBJ2-7	CASGRDRSYEQYF